The rows below give T cell receptor beta chains drawn from one sample of a study of T cell repertoires in cytomegalovirus infection. TCRdb fed the reads into MiXCR, producing one record per CDR3 protein. This sample carries just over 150,000 distinct CDR3 sequences, roughly a quarter of them seen once, and the ten largest clones take approximately 10%. Source material: PBMCs. The receptors were gathered from a human donor in good health (CMV status not recorded). Some clones in this sample may be carry-over from other donors' samples. Each CDR3 is given with its conserved first and last residue. D genes are given only for firm matches. Clone size is not always given. Where it is, it says once, few, many or a class for expanded clones.

many | TRBD2 | 17 | TRBJ2-3 | TRBV6-1 | TGTGCCAGCAGTGAAACGGGGCTAGCGGGAGTTCCAGATACGCAGTATTTT | CASSETGLAGVPDTQYF
NA | NA | 14 | TRBJ1-6 | TRBV6-5 | TGTGCCAGCACAGAACAGGGAAGGGGGTCACCCCTCTACTTT | CASTEQGRGSPLYF
many | TRBD2 | 16 | TRBJ2-1 | TRBV19 | TGTGCCAGTAGTAGGGCTAGCGGGATTGGGGAACATGAGCAGTTCTTC | CASSRASGIGEHEQFF
NA | NA | 11 | TRBJ1-1 | TRBV28 | TGTGCTACACTAGGGGACACTGAAGCTTTCTTT | CATLGDTEAFF
many | TRBD1 | 15 | TRBJ1-4 | TRBV6-5 | TGTGCCAGCAGTTACGGATCCAGGGGGCGGGAAAAACTGTTTTTT | CASSYGSRGREKLFF
NA | NA | 14 | TRBJ2-6 | TRBV12-3/TRBV12-4 | TGTGCCAGCGCGGACGGCTCTGGGGCCAACGTCCTGACTTTC | CASADGSGANVLTF
many | NA | 15 | TRBJ2-3 | TRBV20-1 | TGCAGTGCTATACAAGGGGGGGCAAGGACAGATACGCAGTATTTT | CSAIQGGARTDTQYF
many | NA | 13 | TRBJ1-1 | TRBV4-1 | TGCGCCAGCAGCCCTGGAGCCGGGACTGAAGCTTTCTTT | CASSPGAGTEAFF
NA | TRBD2 | 15 | TRBJ2-3 | TRBV7-7 | TGTGCTAGCAGTGCCGGACTAGCTCTCACAGATACGCAGTATTTT | CASSAGLALTDTQYF
many | NA | 15 | TRBJ2-6 | TRBV28 | TGTGCCAGCAGACTGGACACGTCTGGGGCCAACGTCCTGACTTTC | CASRLDTSGANVLTF
NA | TRBD1 | 15 | TRBJ2-1 | TRBV6-1 | TGTGCCAGCAGTGTTGACAGGGGGCCCTACAATGAGCAGTTCTTC | CASSVDRGPYNEQFF
few | TRBD2 | 14 | TRBJ2-1 | TRBV20-1 | TGCAGTGCTAGAGATAGGGCTAGCGGGAGGGCGGAGTTCTTC | CSARDRASGRAEFF
few | TRBD2 | 14 | TRBJ2-3 | TRBV20-1 | TGCAGTGCTAGGTCCAGCGGGAACACAGATACGCAGTATTTT | CSARSSGNTDTQYF
NA | TRBD2 | 17 | TRBJ2-7 | TRBV3-1 | TGTGCCAGCAGCCACCGAACTCAGGGACTAGCGGGAAGCGAGCAGTACTTC | CASSHRTQGLAGSEQYF